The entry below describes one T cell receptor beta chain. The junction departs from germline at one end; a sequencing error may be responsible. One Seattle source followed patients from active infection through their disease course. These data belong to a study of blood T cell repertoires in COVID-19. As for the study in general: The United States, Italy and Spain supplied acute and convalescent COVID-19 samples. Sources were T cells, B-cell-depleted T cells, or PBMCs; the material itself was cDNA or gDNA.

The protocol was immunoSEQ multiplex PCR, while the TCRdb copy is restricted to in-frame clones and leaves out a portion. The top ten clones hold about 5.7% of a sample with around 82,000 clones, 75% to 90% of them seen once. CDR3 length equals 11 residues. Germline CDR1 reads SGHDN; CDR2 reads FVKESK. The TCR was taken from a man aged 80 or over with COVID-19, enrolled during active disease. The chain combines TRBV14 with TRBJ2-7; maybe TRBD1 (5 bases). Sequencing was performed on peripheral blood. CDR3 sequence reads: CASSQVTDLFF. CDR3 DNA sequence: TGTGCCAGCAGCCAAGTGACAGACCTTTTCTTC.